A single sample is the source of the 24 T cell receptor beta chains below, sequenced in a study of shared clonotypes between healthy human individuals (TCRdb year 2020). For the CD8 naive samples, CD45RO-negative cells were positively selected for CCR7, yielding a CD45RA+CCR7+ population from which TemRA cells were excluded. The receptor library was made with the immunoSEQ multiplex PCR assay. Entries here come from immuneACCESS through TCRdb and include only in-frame sequences with V and J called. Some clones fail to appear in such tables; in the studies checked, an unresolved V gene covers under half of the shortfall, and the cause of the remainder is unknown. Within this sample are around 1,900,000 clones, with roughly 93% of them counted one time only. 1.5% to 2% of the sample rests with the top ten. Specimen: naive CD8+ T cells from PBMCs. The sample's cell subset or site, from its label and the paper: CD45RA+CCR7+. The source of these receptors is a man in his late teens or twenties in good health. Some clones in this sample may be carry-over from other donors' samples.

A single count supports this clone. V is TRBV4-1 and J is TRBJ2-7; 11 nucleotides match TRBD2. Germline V gene sequence: CDR1 MGHRA, CDR2 YSYEKL. The CDR3 spans 15 residues. The V gene end was trimmed by 4 bases and the J gene end by 0 bases; junction bases not matched to a gene: 2. Here the CDR3 reads CASSRTSGSSYEQYF. CDR3 DNA sequence: TGCGCCAGCAGCCGAACTAGCGGGAGCTCCTACGAGCAGTACTTC.

A note on this clone: At the DNA level, this CDR3 is encoded by other sequences in the same sample as well. V is TRBV9 and J is TRBJ2-7, with 9 bases fitting TRBD2. The CDR3 has 15 amino acids. Losses at the gene ends were 4 bases for V and 4 bases for J; bases not matched to a gene: 9. Germline values: CDR1 SGDLS, CDR2 YYNGEE. The CDR3: CASSSGLAGAYEQYF. DNA for the CDR3: TGTGCCAGCAGCTCCGGTTTAGCGGGAGCGTACGAGCAGTACTTC.

The chain couples TRBV15 to TRBJ2-2; 9 bases map to TRBD1. There are 15 residues in the CDR3. The ends lost 5 bases at V and 2 bases at J; junction bases unmatched: 3. Per the germline V gene, CDR1 is LNHNV and CDR2 is YYDKDF (reference sequence). The CDR3 nucleotides read TGTGCCACCAGCGGGACAGGGACTAACACCGGGGAGCTGTTTTTT. Translation: CATSGTGTNTGELFF. The full variable domain, completed using reference TRBV15 and TRBJ2-2, is DAMVIQNPRYQVTQFGKPVTLSCSQTLNHNVMYWYQQKSSQAPKLLFHYYDKDFNNEADTPDNFQSRRPNTSFCFLDIRSPGLGDTAMYLCATSGTGTNTGELFFGEGSRLTVL.

This clone showed up just once. The V gene is TRBV18, the J gene TRBJ2-3, with D tentatively TRBD1 (6 bases). V lost 3 bases and J 0 bases, leaving 10 bases between the germline ends. Germline assignment: CDR1 KGHSH and CDR2 LQKENI. The CDR3 spans 15 residues. The CDR3: CASSPDSASTDTQYF. The CDR3 region has the DNA TGTGCCAGCTCACCGGACAGCGCGAGCACAGATACGCAGTATTTT.

The chain is built from TRBV7-3 and TRBJ1-5, with no clear D. Germline CDR1 reads SGHTA; CDR2 reads FQGTGA. V lost 3 bases to trimming and J lost 3 bases, with 6 bases between them. The CDR3 loop spans 13 amino acids. Here the CDR3 reads CASSFGLNQPQHF. The CDR3 DNA reads TGTGCCAGCAGCTTCGGGCTCAATCAGCCCCAGCATTTT.

This clone occurred once. V usage is TRBV9 and J usage is TRBJ2-2; 8 nucleotides align to TRBD2. The CDR3 extends over 17 amino acids. With 2 bases clipped from V and 1 base from J, the junction kept 7 bases outside the gene matches. Germline lookup yields CDR1 SGDLS and CDR2 YYNGEE. CDR3 amino acids: CASSVPSSGLNTGELFF. CDR3 sequence (DNA): TGTGCCAGCAGCGTCCCTTCTAGCGGGCTGAACACCGGGGAGCTGTTTTTT.

Notes on this clone: This sample also contains other DNA sequences that code for the same CDR3. In nucleotides, the CDR3 is TGTGCCAGTAGTATAAGCGGAGAGTACAATGAGCAGTTCTTC. Translating it yields CASSISGEYNEQFF. J is TRBJ2-1 and V is TRBV19; weak D call: TRBD2 (5 bases). CDR1 and CDR2 (germline): LNHDA, SQIVND (reference sequence). Trimming removed 2 bases at V and 4 bases at J, with 9 bases between. This CDR3 is 14 amino acids long.

This clone came up once. The CDR3 DNA sequence: TGTGCCAGCAGCTTTAGAAACGGTCCCTACGAGCAGTACTTC. This codes for CASSFRNGPYEQYF. V usage is TRBV5-6 and J usage is TRBJ2-7; D remains ambiguous. CDR1 SGHDT and CDR2 YYEEEE come from the germline V gene. The CDR3 is made up of 14 amino acids. V shed 2 bases and J shed 2 bases, with 11 bases lying between them.

V usage is TRBV11-2 and J usage is TRBJ1-3; a weak D match, TRBD1 (5 bases). V was clipped by 1 base and J by 10 bases, with 5 bases between them. The CDR3 has 11 residues. CDR1 SGHAT and CDR2 FQNNGV come from the germline V gene. CDR3 nucleotide sequence: TGTGCCAGCAGCTTAGGGGGGACCATATATTTT. It specifies CASSLGGTIYF. Variable domain in full (rest from reference TRBV11-2 and TRBJ1-3): EAGVAQSPRYKIIEKRQSVAFWCNPISGHATLYWYQQILGQGPKLLIQFQNNGVVDDSQLPKDRFSAERLKGVDSTLKIQPAKLEDSAVYLCASSLGGTIYFGEGSWLTVV.

The chain is built from TRBV4-3 and TRBJ2-1; D is ambiguous. Trimming cost V 0 bases and J 4 bases, with 10 bases left between them. Germline CDR1 LGHNA, CDR2 YSLEER. There are 15 residues in the CDR3. This CDR3 is CASSQDKGIYNEQFF. CDR3 bases: TGCGCCAGCAGCCAAGATAAAGGCATTTACAATGAGCAGTTCTTC.

The rearrangement uses TRBV5-4 and TRBJ2-5; perhaps TRBD2 as D (6 bases). Germline V gene sequence: CDR1 SGHNT, CDR2 YYREEE (reference sequence). The V gene lost 0 bases and the J gene lost 5 bases, with 17 bases spanning the gap. The CDR3 has 16 residues. CDR3: CASSLGGVPPGETQYF. In DNA form, the CDR3 reads TGTGCCAGCAGCTTGGGGGGGGTTCCCCCTGGGGAGACCCAGTACTTC.

On this clone: Other DNA sequences of this sample code for an identical CDR3. This chain joins TRBV29-1 and TRBJ2-7, with 7 bases fitting TRBD1. Looked up from germline, CDR1 is SQVTM and CDR2 is ANQGSEA. The V gene end was trimmed by 2 bases and the J gene end by 2 bases; junction bases not matched to a gene: 3. The CDR3 extends over 13 amino acids. CDR3 residues: CSVETGTAYEQYF. The CDR3 DNA reads as TGCAGCGTTGAAACGGGGACAGCCTACGAGCAGTACTTC.

The chain uses TRBV5-1 and TRBJ2-5; D unclear. Germline values: CDR1 SGHRS, CDR2 YFSETQ. The CDR3 is made up of 16 amino acids. Trimming removed 0 bases from V and 2 bases from J, with 14 bases in between. CDR3 residues: CASSLDGPLKQETQYF. As DNA, the CDR3 is TGCGCCAGCAGCTTGGACGGGCCCCTGAAGCAAGAGACCCAGTACTTC.

The chain joins TRBV11-2 to TRBJ2-3, with 14 bases fitting TRBD2. CDR3 length equals 18 residues. Germline CDR1 reads SGHAT; CDR2 reads FQNNGV. V gave up 5 bases and J gave up 7 bases; unmatched junction bases: 14. The CDR3 reads CASSQSRLAGGPWNTQYF. The CDR3 DNA reads as TGTGCCAGCAGCCAATCCCGACTAGCGGGAGGGCCGTGGAATACGCAGTATTTT.

This chain joins TRBV15 and TRBJ2-7; D remains ambiguous. The CDR3 extends over 13 amino acids. Between the trimmed V and J ends, which lost 1 base and 4 bases, there was a span of 8 bases. Germline assignment: CDR1 LNHNV and CDR2 YYDKDF (reference sequence). For the CDR3, the DNA is TGTGCCACCAGCAGAGTGCTCCCATACGAGCAGTACTTC. Its protein product is CATSRVLPYEQYF.

The chain is built from TRBV28 and TRBJ2-3; possibly TRBD2 for D (6 bases). V was trimmed by 8 bases and J by 5 bases, leaving 17 bases between them. Per the germline V gene, CDR1 is MDHEN and CDR2 is SYDVKM. There are 14 residues in the CDR3. In nucleotides, the CDR3 is TGTGCCAGCTCACTCGCTAGCGACGGAGATACGCAGTATTTT. Translating gives CASSLASDGDTQYF.

This chain joins TRBV10-1 and TRBJ1-2; 7 bases line up with TRBD1. The germline V gene encodes CDR1 WNHNN and CDR2 SYGVQD (reference sequence). The CDR3 sequence is 13 residues long. V was clipped by 2 bases and J by 4 bases; unmatched bases: 1. CDR3 DNA sequence: TGCGCCAGCAGTGAGAACAGGGGCTATGGCTACACCTTC. Translation gives CASSENRGYGYTF.

The rearrangement links TRBV6-4 to TRBJ1-5; D remains unclear. Per germline, CDR1 MRHNA and CDR2 SNTAGT. This CDR3 comprises 13 residues. V dropped 0 bases and J dropped 9 bases, with 9 bases sitting between them. The CDR3 protein is CASSDSTGWPQHF. The CDR3 coding sequence is TGTGCCAGCAGTGACTCGACGGGGTGGCCCCAGCATTTT.

The chain couples TRBV7-6 to TRBJ2-5; D is tentatively TRBD1 or TRBD2 (5 bases each). The germline V gene encodes CDR1 SGHVS and CDR2 FNYEAQ. Trimming cost V 7 bases and J 1 base, with 16 bases left between them. The CDR3 sequence is 15 residues long. CDR3 sequence: CASTMIWGTQETQYF. Written as DNA, the CDR3 is TGTGCCAGCACCATGATCTGGGGGACCCAAGAGACCCAGTACTTC.

The chain is built from TRBV2 and TRBJ1-5; possible D gene TRBD1, 5 bases. CDR1 and CDR2 (germline): SNHLY, FYNNEI. The CDR3 loop spans 17 amino acids. The ends were cut back, 4 bases at V and 2 bases at J, with 18 bases in the middle. The CDR3 is CASSAKPGIRGNQPQHF. CDR3 DNA sequence: TGTGCCAGCAGTGCTAAGCCAGGGATTCGTGGCAATCAGCCCCAGCATTTT.

A note on this clone: Other DNA variants within this sample encode the same CDR3. The V call is TRBV5-4, the J call TRBJ2-7; weak D call: TRBD1 (6 bases). V was shortened by 0 bases and J by 4 bases, with 8 bases between the two germline ends. This CDR3 has 13 amino acids. Germline lookup yields CDR1 SGHNT and CDR2 YYREEE (reference sequence). The CDR3 region has the DNA TGTGCCAGCAGCTTGGAGGGGGTTTACGAGCAGTACTTC. Translated: CASSLEGVYEQYF.

The J gene is TRBJ1-1, the V gene TRBV19; D unresolved. From germline, CDR1 is LNHDA and CDR2 SQIVND (reference sequence). The CDR3 sequence is 13 residues long. V dropped 3 bases and J dropped 6 bases, with 11 bases sitting between them. In DNA form, the CDR3 reads TGTGCCAGTAGTATCAACAGTCTTTCTGAAGCTTTCTTT. This sequence encodes CASSINSLSEAFF.

The CDR3 region is CASSVGTPNTEAFF. DNA of the CDR3: TGTGCCAGCAGCGTAGGGACCCCGAACACTGAAGCTTTCTTT. The rearrangement joins TRBV9 to TRBJ1-1, with D hard to call. Deletions cut 0 bases from V and 1 base from J, with 7 bases between. The CDR3 covers 14 residues. The germline V gene encodes CDR1 SGDLS and CDR2 YYNGEE.

The gene calls are TRBV5-6 and TRBJ2-7; D perhaps matches TRBD2 (6 bases). The ends were cut back, 3 bases at V and 4 bases at J, with 23 bases in the middle. CDR1 is SGHDT, CDR2 YYEEEE, per germline. This CDR3 region has 17 residues. CDR3 amino acids: CASSSNGGRLWEYEQYF. DNA of the CDR3: TGTGCCAGCAGCTCGAACGGGGGACGCCTATGGGAGTACGAGCAGTACTTC.